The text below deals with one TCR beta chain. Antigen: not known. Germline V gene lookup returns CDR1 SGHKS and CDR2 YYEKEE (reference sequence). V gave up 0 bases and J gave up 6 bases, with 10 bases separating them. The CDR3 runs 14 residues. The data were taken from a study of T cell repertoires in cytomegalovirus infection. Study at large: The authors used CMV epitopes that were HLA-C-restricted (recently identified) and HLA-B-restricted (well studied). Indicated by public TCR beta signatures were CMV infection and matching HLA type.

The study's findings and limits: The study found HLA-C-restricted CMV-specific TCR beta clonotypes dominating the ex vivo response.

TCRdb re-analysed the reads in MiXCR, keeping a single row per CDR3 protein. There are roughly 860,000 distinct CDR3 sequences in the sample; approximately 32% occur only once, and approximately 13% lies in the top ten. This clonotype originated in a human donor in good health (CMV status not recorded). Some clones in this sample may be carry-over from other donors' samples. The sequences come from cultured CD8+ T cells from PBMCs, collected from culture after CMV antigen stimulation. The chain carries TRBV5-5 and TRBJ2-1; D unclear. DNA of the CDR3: TGTGCCAGCAGCTTGGCGAGGACCAGCAATGAGCAGTTCTTC. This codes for CASSLARTSNEQFF.